This TCR beta chain is drawn from a study of blood T cell repertoires in COVID-19. About the research overall: COVID-19 samples, acute and convalescent, were from the United States, Italy and Spain.

CDR1 is LNHDA, CDR2 SQIVND, per germline (reference sequence). The CDR3 sequence is 14 residues long. The V gene lost 5 bases and the J gene lost 4 bases, with 14 bases spanning the gap. Participants spanned ages about 18 to 100 years and resided in about 24 US areas. In the study's own analysis: Amplification of reference gene primers provided the estimated nucleated cell counts. Data came from immunoSEQ multiplex PCR; TCRdb stores just in-frame clones and leaves some out. V, J and clone size reflect that table, while D and trimming were determined from the DNA. This sample carries some 97,000 clones, 80% to 90% of them seen once, and the ten largest clones take roughly 2.5%.

The V call is TRBV19, the J call TRBJ1-2, with D tentatively TRBD1 (6 bases). Specimen: PBMCs or T cells enriched from blood (not recorded which). The receptor was derived from a woman aged 45-65 years who had recovered from COVID-19. The CDR3 DNA follows: TGTGCCAGTAGTGTCACAGGGTTTGTCTATGGCTACACCTTC. Protein sequence: CASSVTGFVYGYTF.